This T cell receptor (beta chain) was observed in a study of blood T cell repertoires in COVID-19. TCRdb's table, derived via immunoSEQ multiplex PCR, lists solely in-frame clones and lacks some. The sample has over 200,000 clones, over 75% seen once. Living in 24 US areas, the participants were between about 18 and 100 years of age. Two consecutive negative NP/OP PCR tests, clearance, or resolved symptoms defined Cohort 3 recovery. The CDR3 is 14 amino acids. Germline CDR1 SGHTA, CDR2 FQGTGA. The junction had 5 bases not matched to a gene; V was cut back by 5 bases and J by 2 bases. What was sequenced was PBMCs or T cells enriched from blood (not recorded which). The chain is built from TRBV7-3 and TRBJ2-7; 8 nucleotides match TRBD1. This receptor was identified in a man in his late teens or twenties who had recovered from COVID-19. Here the CDR3 reads CASSRGQGPYEQYF. DNA for the CDR3: TGTGCCAGCAGCCGAGGACAGGGACCCTACGAGCAGTACTTC.